This T cell receptor (beta chain) appears in the sequencing data of a study of cytomegalovirus exposure and HLA in healthy donors. As for the study in general: Tens of millions of unique TCRs from HLA-typed donors were held in an early data release.

The table lists this clone with a count of one. The target antigen is unknown. Germline CDR1 and CDR2: SQVTM and ANQGSEA. V lost 2 bases and J 5 bases, leaving 12 bases between the germline ends. This CDR3 has 13 residues. Broader study findings: Rare TCR sequences dominated, though some public TCRs recurred in many donors. Versus the approximately 670-donor mean, an Asian-associated ancestry cluster reportedly showed fewer N-insertions in a later analysis. Altogether, more than 150 TCR beta chains were recorded as cytomegalovirus-associated.

The study ran its PCR with 60 Vbeta and 13 Jbeta primers. The method was immunoSEQ multiplex PCR; TCRdb's version includes in-frame clones alone and lacks a portion of them. The repertoire has around 77,000 clones, more than 75% of them found once; the top ten carry approximately 3.7%. This TCR came from a man aged 35 to 55 in good health and CMV-seronegative. The sequenced material came from PBMCs. The chain recombines TRBV29-1 with TRBJ2-5; possibly TRBD2 for D (5 bases). In DNA, the CDR3 is TGCAGCGTTGAAAGGGAGCTTCGGGAGACCCAGTACTTC. This sequence encodes CSVERELRETQYF.